This entry lists 32 T cell receptor beta chains sequenced from one sample in a study of blood T cells in healthy people across ages. With a J-beta primer mix and a sample-barcoded 5' primer, a second PCR ran about 7 to 12 cycles. MiXCR was run by TCRdb on the 5' RACE reads, yielding one entry per CDR3 protein. The repertoire holds about 1 million distinct CDR3 sequences, with 35% to 55% as singletons. The specimen sequenced was blood. The receptors come from a woman in her fifties or sixties in good health.

The V call is TRBV20-1, the J call TRBJ2-1, with 11 bases fitting TRBD1. J was trimmed by 3 bases and V by 6 bases; bases with no gene match: 4. Per the germline V gene, CDR1 is DFQATT and CDR2 is SNEGSKA (reference sequence). CDR3 size: 14 residues. The CDR3, as DNA: TGCAGTGCGTGGGACAGGGGGAACTACAATGAGCAGTTCTTC. It encodes CSAWDRGNYNEQFF.

The rearrangement uses TRBV20-1 and TRBJ2-1, with 10 bases fitting TRBD2. Trimming at V came to 3 bases and at J to 9 bases, leaving 8 bases not matched to a gene. The length of the CDR3 is 14 residues. Germline values: CDR1 DFQATT, CDR2 SNEGSKA (reference sequence). The DNA for the CDR3 is TGCAGTGCTAGTGCGTCTAGCGGGAGTACTGAGCAGTTCTTC. It specifies CSASASSGSTEQFF.

The chain carries TRBV7-6 and TRBJ2-5; D is uncertain. The V end lost 2 bases, the J end lost 5 bases, and 9 bases lay between the germline ends. This CDR3 has 13 residues. Germline assignment: CDR1 SGHVS and CDR2 FNYEAQ. Here the CDR3 reads CASSLMARETQYF. CDR3 in DNA: TGTGCCAGCAGCTTAATGGCACGGGAGACCCAGTACTTC.

In its sample, this clonotype was seen a few times. The chain is built from TRBV12-3 or TRBV12-4 and TRBJ1-5, with 9 nucleotides matching TRBD1. The CDR3 length is 15 residues. Trimming at V came to 6 bases and at J to 3 bases, leaving 6 bases not matched to a gene. CDR3 sequence (DNA): TGTGCCAGCAGGCTGGGACAGGGTATCAATCAGCCCCAGCATTTT. Translating gives CASRLGQGINQPQHF.

This clonotype was observed a handful of times. The chain employs TRBV11-1 and TRBJ2-1; 10 bases match TRBD2. CDR1 and CDR2 (germline): SGHAT, FQDESV (reference sequence). Trimming removed 4 bases from V and 8 bases from J; junction bases left unmatched: 14. This CDR3 is 17 amino acids long. The CDR3 reads CASSSPRTSGWGDEQFF. CDR3 nucleotides: TGTGCCAGCAGCTCCCCTCGGACTAGCGGATGGGGGGATGAGCAGTTCTTC.

The chain is built from TRBV27 and TRBJ1-4; D remains ambiguous. V was pared by 3 bases and J by 5 bases, with 4 bases between. The CDR3 spans 12 residues. From germline, CDR1 is MNHEY and CDR2 SMNVEV (reference sequence). CDR3 DNA sequence: TGTGCCAGCAGTTTCCTAAATGAAAAACTGTTTTTT. As protein: CASSFLNEKLFF.

This clonotype occurred a few times. This chain connects TRBV11-2 to TRBJ2-1; the match to TRBD2 covers 11 bases. Germline V lookup: CDR1 SGHAT, CDR2 FQNNGV. CDR3 length: 20 amino acids. The ends lost 2 bases at V and 5 bases at J; junction bases unmatched: 17. The CDR3 protein is CASSLTPIRTGTSGHNEQFF. DNA for the CDR3: TGTGCCAGCAGCTTAACGCCAATAAGGACCGGGACTAGCGGACACAATGAGCAGTTCTTC.

In this sample, this clonotype turned up a few times. The chain joins TRBV10-3 to TRBJ2-3; TRBD2 agrees at 14 bases. Germline V gene lookup returns CDR1 ENHRY and CDR2 SYGVKD. Trimming took 8 bases from V and 2 from J; bases not matched to a gene: 3. The CDR3 spans 15 residues. Written as DNA, the CDR3 is TGTGCCATCCAGACTAGCGGGGGGGACACAGATACGCAGTATTTT. It codes for CAIQTSGGDTDTQYF.

The rearrangement links TRBV5-1 to TRBJ2-1; D is unresolved. Deletions cut 0 bases from V and 6 bases from J, with 13 bases between. Germline CDR1 reads SGHRS; CDR2 reads YFSETQ. The CDR3 is made up of 15 amino acids. The DNA for the CDR3 is TGCGCCAGCAGCTTGGTAGGGTTGTTAGGCAATGAGCAGTTCTTC. Encoded protein: CASSLVGLLGNEQFF.

About this clonotype: The junction departs from the called germline gene at one end, perhaps through a read error. The chain is built from TRBV7-2 and TRBJ2-3; possibly TRBD1 or TRBD2 for D (6 bases each). The length of the CDR3 is 14 residues. Germline CDR1 is SGHTA and CDR2 is FQGNSA. The CDR3 region is CASNLQRGDATQYF. The CDR3, as DNA: TGTGCCAGCAACTTACAGAGGGGGGACGCCACGCAGTATTTT.

This clonotype was seen a handful of times. The chain carries TRBV29-1 and TRBJ1-2; D is uncertain. V was shortened by 7 bases and J by 8 bases, with 14 bases between the two germline ends. Germline V CDR1 and CDR2: SQVTM, ANQGSEA. The CDR3 runs 11 residues. The CDR3 protein is CSAGLGGGYTF. In DNA, the CDR3 is TGCAGCGCCGGATTGGGAGGCGGCTACACCTTC.

This chain joins TRBV5-1 and TRBJ2-7, with D tentatively TRBD1 (7 bases). With the DNA end fitting TRBJ2-5 better, the J assignment may be wrong. In germline, CDR1 is SGHRS, CDR2 YFSETQ. The CDR3 runs 15 residues. The CDR3 protein is CASSWGDRQVGTQYF. DNA of the CDR3: TGCGCCAGCAGCTGGGGGGACAGACAGGTGGGGACCCAGTACTTC.

This clonotype was seen a few times. The genes are TRBV10-3 and TRBJ2-7; 7 bases fit TRBD1. Germline V gene sequence: CDR1 ENHRY, CDR2 SYGVKD. The ends lost 2 bases at V and 2 bases at J; junction bases unmatched: 6. This CDR3 spans 15 amino acids. The CDR3 DNA sequence: TGTGCCATCAGTGAGGGGCGGACAGGAACCTACGAGCAGTACTTC. Its protein product is CAISEGRTGTYEQYF.

This chain connects TRBV5-1 to TRBJ2-5; D gene ambiguous. The V gene lost 8 bases and the J gene lost 4 bases, with 15 bases spanning the gap. The CDR3 totals 13 residues. Germline assignment: CDR1 SGHRS and CDR2 YFSETQ. The CDR3 here is CASTTEDRETQYF. The CDR3 DNA sequence: TGCGCCAGTACAACAGAGGATCGAGAGACCCAGTACTTC.

In this sample, this clonotype turned up a few times. The chain has TRBV5-6 and TRBJ2-7; tentatively, D is TRBD2 (7 bases). V lost 4 bases, J lost 0 bases, and 14 bases lay in between. Germline-derived CDR1 and CDR2 are SGHDT and YYEEEE. This CDR3 has 15 residues. DNA for the CDR3: TGTGCCAGCAGCCCCCCGGGGGGCAGCTCCTACGAGCAGTACTTC. It encodes CASSPPGGSSYEQYF.

J is TRBJ1-1 and V is TRBV27; D perhaps matches TRBD1 (5 bases). Trimming shortened V by 7 bases and J by 1 base, and 13 bases separated the two germline ends. The CDR3 covers 14 residues. Germline CDR1 reads MNHEY; CDR2 reads SMNVEV (reference sequence). The CDR3 sequence is CASMYRDRNTEAFF. Here the CDR3 DNA reads TGTGCCAGCATGTACAGAGACAGGAACACTGAAGCTTTCTTT.

Only a few counts were recorded for this clonotype. The chain has TRBV27 and TRBJ2-3; D gene uncertain. The CDR3 totals 11 residues. Germline values: CDR1 MNHEY, CDR2 SMNVEV (reference sequence). V was trimmed by 6 bases and J by 5 bases, leaving 6 bases between them. The CDR3 sequence: CASSQLDTQYF. As DNA, the CDR3 is TGTGCCAGCAGCCAACTAGATACGCAGTATTTT.

This clonotype was picked up a small number of times. J is TRBJ1-5 and V is TRBV29-1; D is unresolved. With 6 bases removed from V and 0 bases from J, the gap between germline ends came to 6 bases. Germline loops: CDR1 SQVTM, CDR2 ANQGSEA. The CDR3 spans 12 residues. The CDR3 spells CSVKYSNQPQHF. CDR3 DNA sequence: TGCAGCGTCAAATATAGCAATCAGCCCCAGCATTTT.

This clonotype has at least ten counts. The chain combines TRBV7-8 with TRBJ2-1; TRBD2 matches 9 bases. Germline V gene sequence: CDR1 SGHVS, CDR2 FQNEAQ. V shed 0 bases and J 5 bases; nucleotides not matched to a gene: 5. This CDR3 has 16 amino acids. The CDR3 here is CASSLALAGYHNEQFF. In DNA, the CDR3 is TGTGCCAGCAGCTTAGCGCTAGCGGGATACCACAATGAGCAGTTCTTC. Full variable domain (rest looked up from reference TRBV7-8 and TRBJ2-1): GAGVSQSPRYKVAKRGQDVALRCDPISGHVSLFWYQQALGQGPEFLTYFQNEAQLDKSGLPSDRFFAERPEGSVSTLKIQRTQQEDSAVYLCASSLALAGYHNEQFFGPGTRLTVL.

This clonotype was counted only a few times. This chain links TRBV28 with TRBJ2-7; TRBD1 or TRBD2 may be the D gene (5 bases each). The V gene lost 6 bases and the J gene lost 0 bases, with 18 bases spanning the gap. The germline V gene has CDR1 MDHEN and CDR2 SYDVKM. The CDR3 contains 16 residues. The CDR3 bases are TGTGCCAGCAGCCGCACCCATGGGGGACGCTCCTACGAGCAGTACTTC. Translated, it gives CASSRTHGGRSYEQYF. Looking up the rest from reference TRBV28 and TRBJ2-7 gives the full variable domain: DVKVTQSSRYLVKRTGEKVFLECVQDMDHENMFWYRQDPGLGLRLIYFSYDVKMKEKGDIPEGYSVSREKKERFSLILESASTNQTSMYLCASSRTHGGRSYEQYFGPGTRLTVT.

The J gene is TRBJ2-3, the V gene TRBV20-1; weak D call: TRBD1 (7 bases). Trimming stripped 3 bases from V and 5 bases from J, with 18 bases between. The CDR3 totals 15 residues. In germline, CDR1 is DFQATT, CDR2 SNEGSKA (reference sequence). DNA for the CDR3: TGCAGTGCTAGTAAGCGTACGGGGGACAGAGATACGCAGTATTTT. Translating it yields CSASKRTGDRDTQYF.

The CDR3 DNA sequence: TGCGCCAGCAGCCAAGAAAGGCGGGATGAAGAGACCCAGTACTTC. It yields the protein CASSQERRDEETQYF. V gene TRBV4-1 combines with J gene TRBJ2-5; D perhaps matches TRBD2 (6 bases). The CDR3 loop spans 15 amino acids. Germline V gene data show CDR1 as MGHRA and CDR2 as YSYEKL. V was pared by 0 bases and J by 3 bases, with 11 bases between.

The chain uses TRBV2 and TRBJ2-7; tentative D call: TRBD1 (6 bases). Germline V gene sequence: CDR1 SNHLY, CDR2 FYNNEI. Trimming pared 6 bases from V and 4 bases from J, leaving 19 bases between. The CDR3 runs 15 residues. Here the CDR3 DNA reads TGTGCCAGCAGCCTACAGGGTTTCCCTGTATACGAGCAGTACTTC. Protein: CASSLQGFPVYEQYF.

The chain employs TRBV30 and TRBJ2-2; possible D gene TRBD1, 5 bases. This CDR3 has 13 amino acids. CDR1 is GTSNPN and CDR2 is SVGIG in the germline V gene (reference sequence). V was trimmed by 2 bases and J by 6 bases, leaving 10 bases between them. CDR3 bases: TGTGCCTGGAGTCTTCAGGGTCCCGGGGAGCTGTTTTTT. This encodes CAWSLQGPGELFF.

This clonotype came up a few times. The V gene is TRBV29-1, the J gene TRBJ1-4, with D unresolved. The CDR3 is 14 residues long. Germline CDR1 and CDR2: SQVTM and ANQGSEA. Between the trimmed V and J ends, which lost 4 bases and 6 bases, there was a span of 15 bases. Here the CDR3 reads CSVGAAGRDEKLFF. CDR3 nucleotide sequence: TGCAGCGTTGGCGCGGCAGGAAGGGATGAAAAACTGTTTTTT.

This clonotype has a handful of counts. The gene calls are TRBV29-1 and TRBJ1-1, with D perhaps matching TRBD1 (6 bases). Deletions cut 6 bases from V and 2 bases from J, with 13 bases between. Germline values: CDR1 SQVTM, CDR2 ANQGSEA. This CDR3 contains 13 residues. In DNA form, the CDR3 reads TGCAGCGTGGGGGGCCTGCCCAACACTGAAGCTTTCTTT. Encoded protein: CSVGGLPNTEAFF.

The chain recombines TRBV4-2 with TRBJ1-2, with D perhaps matching TRBD1 (6 bases). The germline V gene has CDR1 LGHNA and CDR2 YNFKEQ. There are 17 residues in the CDR3. Deletions cut 5 bases from V and 0 bases from J, with 19 bases between. CDR3 amino acids: CASSSKRGGQANYGYTF. As DNA, the CDR3 is TGTGCCAGCAGCTCCAAGCGGGGGGGACAAGCTAACTATGGCTACACCTTC.

This chain links TRBV29-1 with TRBJ2-5; D is ambiguous. The germline V gene has CDR1 SQVTM and CDR2 ANQGSEA. V was shortened by 6 bases and J by 1 base, with 9 bases between the two germline ends. The CDR3 contains 12 residues. The CDR3 region is CSVWTRQETQYF. CDR3 in DNA: TGCAGCGTGTGGACCCGCCAAGAGACCCAGTACTTC.

This clonotype was seen only a few times. V gene TRBV3-1 combines with J gene TRBJ2-7, with D perhaps TRBD2 (5 bases). V shed 4 bases and J shed 1 base, with 11 bases lying between them. CDR1 LGHDT and CDR2 YNNKEL come from the germline V gene (reference sequence). This CDR3 has 14 residues. In DNA form, the CDR3 reads TGTGCCAGCAGCCTAGCGATGAGGTCCTACGAGCAGTACTTC. This codes for CASSLAMRSYEQYF.

This clonotype was recorded only once. This chain uses TRBV20-1 with TRBJ2-5; tentative D call: TRBD2 (6 bases). The V gene's germline CDR1 is DFQATT and CDR2 SNEGSKA (reference sequence). This CDR3 is 11 amino acids long. Trimming took off 6 bases at V and 11 bases at J, with 16 bases between the two ends. As DNA, the CDR3 is TGCAGTGCCATAACCATTCGGGAGCAGTACTTC. It codes for CSAITIREQYF.

The chain couples TRBV4-2 to TRBJ2-5, with 7 positions matching TRBD2. V shed 9 bases and J 0 bases; nucleotides not matched to a gene: 10. Germline V gene data show CDR1 as LGHNA and CDR2 as YNFKEQ. The CDR3 is made up of 15 amino acids. The CDR3 sequence is CARSDRGGYQETQYF. In nucleotides, the CDR3 is TGTGCCAGAAGCGACCGCGGGGGATACCAAGAGACCCAGTACTTC.

This chain connects TRBV6-5 to TRBJ1-4; unclear D gene. The CDR3 covers 16 residues. Germline CDR1 reads MNHEY; CDR2 reads SVGAGI. Trimming stripped 4 bases from V and 3 bases from J, with 15 bases between. The CDR3, as DNA: TGTGCCAGCAGTTCCCTTCGAAGGGCCCCTAATGAAAAACTGTTTTTT. Translating it yields CASSSLRRAPNEKLFF.